The T cell receptor (beta chain) under discussion was sequenced for a study of identifying expanded T cells in peripheral blood. Overall study findings and caveats: Across healthy donors, higher total template counts meant significantly greater roughly two-week count variance.

Germline trimming cut 6 bases from V and 4 bases from J; bases unmatched to any gene: 2. Germline V gene data show CDR1 as MNHNS and CDR2 as SASEGT. The CDR3 sequence is 15 residues long. On this clone: Its specificity is unknown.

The method was immunoSEQ multiplex PCR; TCRdb's version includes in-frame clones alone and lacks a portion of them. The sample lists 60,000 to 70,000 clones, roughly four fifths seen once, with over 15% in the top ten. This clonotype was obtained from a person between 18 and 70 years old in good health. Sequencing input: blood. The J gene is TRBJ2-3, the V gene TRBV6-1, with TRBD2 matching over 15 bases. The CDR3 DNA reads TGTGCCAGCAGGGGACTAGCGGGAGGCCCAGATACGCAGTATTTT. The encoded protein is CASRGLAGGPDTQYF.